This passage covers 8 T cell receptor beta chains from one sample sequenced in a study of tumor-infiltrating lymphocytes in oesophageal squamous cell carcinoma. TCRdb reprocessed the PCR reads via MiXCR and lists one record per CDR3 protein. The table lists about 13,000 distinct CDR3 sequences, about half of them singletons. Sequencing was carried out using blood. Every receptor here comes from a female donor with esophageal squamous cell carcinoma.

The chain employs TRBV7-2 and TRBJ1-6; TRBD1 matches 7 bases. Looked up from germline, CDR1 is SGHTA and CDR2 is FQGNSA. The CDR3 runs to 15 residues. The trim removed 3 bases at V and 5 bases at J, leaving 4 bases unmatched. The CDR3 is CASSFAGTDNSPLHF. The DNA for the CDR3 is TGTGCCAGCAGCTTCGCCGGGACAGATAATTCACCCCTCCACTTT.

J is TRBJ2-2 and V is TRBV7-6, with 7 bases fitting TRBD2. From germline, CDR1 is SGHVS and CDR2 FNYEAQ. The CDR3 contains 16 residues. With 0 bases clipped from V and 1 base from J, the junction kept 2 bases outside the gene matches. The CDR3 region has the DNA TGTGCCAGCAGCTTAGCGGCTAGCGGGAACACCGGGGAGCTGTTTTTT. Translated: CASSLAASGNTGELFF.

This chain joins TRBV6-5 and TRBJ2-4, with D possibly TRBD2 on 6 matching bases. The last part of the DNA fits TRBJ2-1 better; the J call may be wrong. Germline V CDR1 and CDR2: MNHEY, SVGAGI. The CDR3 runs 15 residues. The CDR3 protein is CASSEESGPYNEQFF. The CDR3 DNA reads as TGTGCCAGCAGTGAAGAGAGCGGGCCCTACAATGAGCAGTTCTTC.

In regard to this clonotype: A read error may produce the germline difference seen at one junction end. This chain links TRBV7-9 with TRBJ2-7; D remains ambiguous. CDR1 SEHNR and CDR2 FQNEAQ come from the germline V gene (reference sequence). The length of the CDR3 is 13 residues. The CDR3 nucleotides read TGTGCCAGCAGCTTAGTCTCTTCCCCCGAGCACTACTTC. This gives the protein CASSLVSSPEHYF.

This clonotype is large (0.1 to 1%) within its sample. The junction and the germline gene differ at one end; a read error may be behind it. The CDR3 sequence: CASSLKGQSAQYF. The CDR3 nucleotides read TGTGCTAGCAGCCTTAAGGGACAGAGTGCCCAGTACTTC. The J gene is TRBJ2-5, the V gene TRBV7-7; 7 positions agree with TRBD1. The CDR3 has 13 residues. Per the germline V gene, CDR1 is SSHAT and CDR2 is FNYEAQ (reference sequence).

The J gene is TRBJ2-1, the V gene TRBV27, with 12 bases fitting TRBD2. V lost 5 bases, J lost 5 bases, and 4 bases stayed unmatched. The germline CDR1 and CDR2 sequences are MNHEY and SMNVEV (reference sequence). The CDR3 sequence is 15 residues long. CDR3: CASSKLAGGHNEQFF. The CDR3, as DNA: TGTGCCAGCAGTAAGCTAGCGGGAGGGCACAATGAGCAGTTCTTC.

The chain is built from TRBV7-3 and TRBJ2-3; tentative D call: TRBD2 (6 bases). The CDR3 totals 14 residues. The V gene lost 3 bases and the J gene lost 2 bases, with 9 bases spanning the gap. CDR1 and CDR2 (germline): SGHTA, FQGTGA. The chain's CDR3 is CASSLAGPTDTQYF. The CDR3, as DNA: TGTGCCAGCAGCTTGGCGGGACCCACAGATACGCAGTATTTT.

In its sample, this clonotype was seen a few times. The rearrangement joins TRBV7-2 to TRBJ2-1; D uncertain. Trimming left V 1 base short and J 4 bases short, with 11 bases between. This CDR3 spans 15 amino acids. Germline V CDR1 and CDR2: SGHTA, FQGNSA. CDR3 DNA sequence: TGTGCCAGCAGCTTAGATCTTGGCTATTACAATGAGCAGTTCTTC. Protein: CASSLDLGYYNEQFF.